This paragraph reports one TCR beta chain. Trimming left V 2 bases short and J 11 bases short, with 9 bases between. The CDR3 covers 11 residues. CDR1 is LGHDT, CDR2 YNNKEL, per germline (reference sequence). Assay: immunoSEQ multiplex PCR; the TCRdb copy retains only in-frame clones and omits some. The sample contains around 250,000 clones, 86% of which appear only once. The data were obtained in a study of blood T cell repertoires in COVID-19. Study at large: Spain, Italy and the United States supplied samples that represented acute and convalescent COVID-19. The cDNA or gDNA used as material had been derived from T cells, B-cell-depleted T cells, or PBMCs.

The sequence derives from an elderly man with acute or convalescent COVID-19. J is TRBJ1-1 and V is TRBV3-1 (or the pseudogene TRBV3-2); D gene unclear. Specimen: peripheral blood. The CDR3, as DNA: TGTGCCAGCAGCCAACCGGGGTTGGCTTTCTTT. This codes for CASSQPGLAFF.